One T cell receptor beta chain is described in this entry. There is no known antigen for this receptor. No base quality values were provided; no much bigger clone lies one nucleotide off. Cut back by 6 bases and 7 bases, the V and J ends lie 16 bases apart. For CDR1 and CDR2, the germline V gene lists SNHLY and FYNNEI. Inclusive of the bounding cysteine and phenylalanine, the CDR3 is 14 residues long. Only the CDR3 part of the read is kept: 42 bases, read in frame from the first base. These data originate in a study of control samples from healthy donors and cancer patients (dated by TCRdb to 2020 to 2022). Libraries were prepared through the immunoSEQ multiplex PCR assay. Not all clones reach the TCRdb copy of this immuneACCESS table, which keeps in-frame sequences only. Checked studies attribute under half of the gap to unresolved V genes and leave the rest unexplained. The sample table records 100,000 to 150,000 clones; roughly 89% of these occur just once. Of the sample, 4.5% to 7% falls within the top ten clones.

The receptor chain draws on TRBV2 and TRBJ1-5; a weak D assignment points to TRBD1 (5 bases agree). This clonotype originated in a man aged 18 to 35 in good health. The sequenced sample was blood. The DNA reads TGTGCCAGCAGCTTCCAGGGACGGTACCAGCCCCAGCATTTT. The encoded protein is CASSFQGRYQPQHF.